This paragraph covers one T cell receptor beta chain sequence. The data were obtained in a study of cytomegalovirus exposure and HLA in healthy donors. This table comes from immunoSEQ multiplex PCR, and its TCRdb copy is limited to in-frame clones, with some not included. Of about 270,000 clones listed, 80% to 90% were seen once; the top ten hold less than 1.2%. The CDR3 is made up of 15 amino acids. Germline CDR1 and CDR2: SGHNT and YENEEA. V trimming: 5 bases; J trimming: 5 bases; junction bases outside the gene matches: 6. J is TRBJ1-4 and V is TRBV11-3; the match to TRBD1 covers 9 bases. Material for sequencing was PBMCs. This receptor was identified in a woman in her late teens or twenties in good health and CMV-seronegative. CDR3 bases: TGTGCCAGCAGCCCCTCCGGGACAGGGAATGAAAAACTGTTTTTT. It is translated as CASSPSGTGNEKLFF.